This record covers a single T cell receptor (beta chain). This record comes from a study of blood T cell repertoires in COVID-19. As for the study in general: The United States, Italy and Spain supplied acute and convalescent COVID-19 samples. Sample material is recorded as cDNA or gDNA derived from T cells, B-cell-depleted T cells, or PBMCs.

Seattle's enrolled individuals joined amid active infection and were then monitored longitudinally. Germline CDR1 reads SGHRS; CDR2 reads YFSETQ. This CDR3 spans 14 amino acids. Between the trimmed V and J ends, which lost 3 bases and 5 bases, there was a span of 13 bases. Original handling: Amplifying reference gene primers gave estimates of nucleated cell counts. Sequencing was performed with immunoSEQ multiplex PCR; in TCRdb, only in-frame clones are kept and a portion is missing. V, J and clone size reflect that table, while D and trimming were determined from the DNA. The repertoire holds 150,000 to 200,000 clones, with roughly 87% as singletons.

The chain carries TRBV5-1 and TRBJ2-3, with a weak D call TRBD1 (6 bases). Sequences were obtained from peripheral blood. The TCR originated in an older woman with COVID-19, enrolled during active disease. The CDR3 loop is CASSYRTAVDTQYF. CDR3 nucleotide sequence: TGCGCCAGCAGCTACAGGACAGCGGTAGATACGCAGTATTTT. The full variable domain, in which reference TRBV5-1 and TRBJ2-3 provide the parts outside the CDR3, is KAGVTQTPRYLIKTRGQQVTLSCSPISGHRSVSWYQQTPGQGLQFLFEYFSETQRNKGNFPGRFSGRQFSNSRSEMNVSTLELGDSALYLCASSYRTAVDTQYFGPGTRLTVL.